This TCR beta chain was identified during a study of Ad26.COV2.S vaccination and SARS-CoV-2 variants (dated by TCRdb to 2020 to 2023). Study-wide context: Vaccine-arm donors came from COV1001, a multicentre, randomized, double-blind, placebo-controlled phase I-IIa trial of Ad26.COV2.S in healthy adults. Ad26.COV2.S was administered intramuscularly at a dose of 5x10^10 or 1x10^11 viral particles, either as one shot or as two shots given 56 days apart. TCRbeta repertoire sequencing served as the tool for gauging how specific and how broad the SARS-CoV-2-reactive T cell receptors were following Ad26.COV2.S vaccination. A total of approximately 30 samples were included in the TCR-sequenced set, comprising around 19 Ad26.COV2.S vaccine recipients, 5 placebo recipients and 8 SARS-CoV-2 convalescent individuals. Trial participants were randomized into five groups of five: low-dose or high-dose Ad26.COV2.S given once or twice, or placebo on both occasions. Throughout the experiments and outcome assessment, investigators stayed blinded to trial group allocation. Results the study describes overall, beyond this receptor: After vaccination, substantial breadth of spike-specific CD8+ and CD4+ T cell responses was reported. According to the authors, total T cell responses may have been underestimated by the TCR breadth and depth analyses. Compared with placebo recipients, Ad26.COV2.S recipients showed higher spike-specific TCR breadth (P = 0.0014). Comparing responses between vaccine doses or regimens was not something the study was powered to do. Vaccine and placebo recipients had comparable non-spike TCR breadth, which fits with the vaccine containing only spike.

According to the study, the label for this sample's treatment or condition signals: approximately 18 received Ad26.COV2.S at low or high dose, single or two shots; 5 received placebo; per-sample allocation not given. For vaccine and placebo recipients, repertoires were sequenced using samples collected on day 63 after the first injection. In Cohort 1b, about 27 adults aged 18-55 years were enrolled at a single site in Boston, USA, between 29 July and 7 August 2020. As a vaccine, Ad26.COV2.S was a replication-incompetent adenovirus type 26 vector that expressed a prefusion-stabilized SARS-CoV-2 spike protein derived from the original Wuhan strain. Taken from the germline V gene (reference sequence), the CDR1 and CDR2 loops are GTSNPN and SVGIG. CDR3 length: 14 amino acids, cysteine to phenylalanine. CDR3 DNA only is kept here, 42 bases in frame from base 1. The junction carries 11 bases between V and J, which are trimmed by 0 bases and 3 bases respectively.

The immunoSEQ Assay was used to sequence TCRbeta CDR3 regions. After extraction, genomic DNA underwent amplification by bias-controlled multiplex PCR, followed by high-throughput sequencing. The authors processed their data as follows. To quantify the absolute abundance of every unique TCRbeta CDR3 region, sequences were collapsed and filtered. T cell fraction was estimated by normalizing TCRbeta template counts to usable DNA, with usable DNA measured through amplification of reference genes found in all nucleated cells. Repertoire TCRs were annotated as SARS-CoV-2-specific by exact matching of V gene, CDR3 amino acid sequence and J gene to a known reactive TCR set. The reference SARS-CoV-2 TCR set was derived from MIRA and filtered for enrichment in COVID-19-positive ImmuneCODE repertoires, a step that removed public or cross-reactive TCRs. Based on the MIRA antigens, annotated TCRs were further analysed at the level of specific ORF or position within ORF. Depth was the summed frequency of annotated unique rearrangements, while breadth was defined as annotated unique rearrangements over total unique productive rearrangements. Two-sided Wilcoxon rank-sum tests were used to compare TCR breadth between groups. TCRdb's version of the immuneACCESS table is confined to in-frame rearrangements and falls short of the full clone set. An unresolved V gene accounts for under half of the shortfall where checked; the remainder is of unknown origin. Clonal size and the V and J genes are those of that table, whereas D and trimming came from the DNA. The sample contains 350,000 to 500,000 clones, approximately 90% of them found a single time. The leading ten clones occupy 3.6% of the sample.

As for this clone: The specificity of this receptor is unknown. It has no much larger one-base neighbor in the sample; base qualities were not kept.

The chain is encoded by TRBV30 joined to TRBJ1-1; TRBD1 is possibly the D segment (6 matching bases). The starting material was peripheral blood, obtained in a trial of Ad26.COV2.S vaccine versus placebo. The sequence was obtained from a person between 18 and 65 years old who received the Ad26.COV2.S COVID-19 vaccine or a placebo. Here the CDR3 is given as CAWSVLGADTEAFF. The bases read TGTGCCTGGAGTGTACTGGGGGCGGACACTGAAGCTTTCTTT.